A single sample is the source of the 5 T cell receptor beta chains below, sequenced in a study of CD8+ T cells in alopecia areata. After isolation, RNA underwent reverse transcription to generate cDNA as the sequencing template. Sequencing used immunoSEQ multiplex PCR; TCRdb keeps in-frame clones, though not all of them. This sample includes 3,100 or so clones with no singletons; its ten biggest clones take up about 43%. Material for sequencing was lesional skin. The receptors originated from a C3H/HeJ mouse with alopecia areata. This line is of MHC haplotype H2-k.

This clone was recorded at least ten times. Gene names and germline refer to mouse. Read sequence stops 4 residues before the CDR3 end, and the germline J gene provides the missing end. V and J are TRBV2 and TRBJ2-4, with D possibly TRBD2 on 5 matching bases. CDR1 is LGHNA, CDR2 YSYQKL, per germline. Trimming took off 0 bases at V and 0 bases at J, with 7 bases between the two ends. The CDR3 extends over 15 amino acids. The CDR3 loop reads CASSQEWGSQNTLYF. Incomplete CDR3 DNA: TGTGCCAGCAGCCAAGAGTGGGGAAGTCAAAAC.

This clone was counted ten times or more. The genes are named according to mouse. The sequenced CDR3 bases are TGTGCCAGCAGCCCCGACAGTTATGCT. Translating it yields CASSPDSYA. The whole CDR3 protein is CASSPDSYAEQFF. The rearrangement joins TRBV5 to TRBJ2-1; possible D gene TRBD1, 5 bases. The observed sequence ends 4 residues before the CDR3 terminus, with the missing tail filled in from the germline J gene. This CDR3 contains 13 residues. Deletions cut 4 bases from V and 4 bases from J, with 8 bases between. Germline CDR1 LGHNA, CDR2 YNLKQL (reference sequence).

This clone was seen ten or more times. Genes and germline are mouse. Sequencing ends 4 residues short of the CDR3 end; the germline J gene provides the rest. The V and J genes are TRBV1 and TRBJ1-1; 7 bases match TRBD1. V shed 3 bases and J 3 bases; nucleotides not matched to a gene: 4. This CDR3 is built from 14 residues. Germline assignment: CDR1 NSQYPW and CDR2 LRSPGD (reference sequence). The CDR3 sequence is CTCSAWQGDTEVFF. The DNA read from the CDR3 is TGCACCTGCAGTGCTTGGCAGGGGGACACA. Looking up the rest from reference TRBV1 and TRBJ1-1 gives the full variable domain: VTLLEQNPRWRLVPRGQAVNLRCILKNSQYPWMSWYQQDLQKQLQWLFTLRSPGDKEVKSLPGADYLATRVTDTELRLQVANMSQGRTLYCTCSAWQGDTEVFFGKGTRLTVV.

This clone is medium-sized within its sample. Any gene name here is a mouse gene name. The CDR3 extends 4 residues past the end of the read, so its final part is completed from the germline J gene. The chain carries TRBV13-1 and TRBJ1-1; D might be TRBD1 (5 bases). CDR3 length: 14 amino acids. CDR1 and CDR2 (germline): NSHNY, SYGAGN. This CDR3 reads CASSDGLGGREVFF. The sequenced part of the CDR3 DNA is TGTGCCAGCAGTGACGGCCTGGGGGGACGA.

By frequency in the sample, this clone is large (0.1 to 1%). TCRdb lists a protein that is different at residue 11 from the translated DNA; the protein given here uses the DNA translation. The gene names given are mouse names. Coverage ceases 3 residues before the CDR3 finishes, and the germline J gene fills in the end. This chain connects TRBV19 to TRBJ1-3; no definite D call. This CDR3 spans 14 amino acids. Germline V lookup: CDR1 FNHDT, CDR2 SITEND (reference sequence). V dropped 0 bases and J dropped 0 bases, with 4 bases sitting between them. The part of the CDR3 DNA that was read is TGTGCCAGCAGTATAGTGGGTTCTGGAAATACG. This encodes CASSIVGSGNT. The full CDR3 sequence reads CASSIVGSGNTLYF. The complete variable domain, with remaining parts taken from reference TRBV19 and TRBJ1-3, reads GGIITQTPKFLIGQEGQKLTLKCQQNFNHDTMYWYRQDSGKGLRLIYYSITENDLQKGDLSEGYDASREKKSSFSLTVTSAQKNEMAVFLCASSIVGSGNTLYFGEGSRLIVV.